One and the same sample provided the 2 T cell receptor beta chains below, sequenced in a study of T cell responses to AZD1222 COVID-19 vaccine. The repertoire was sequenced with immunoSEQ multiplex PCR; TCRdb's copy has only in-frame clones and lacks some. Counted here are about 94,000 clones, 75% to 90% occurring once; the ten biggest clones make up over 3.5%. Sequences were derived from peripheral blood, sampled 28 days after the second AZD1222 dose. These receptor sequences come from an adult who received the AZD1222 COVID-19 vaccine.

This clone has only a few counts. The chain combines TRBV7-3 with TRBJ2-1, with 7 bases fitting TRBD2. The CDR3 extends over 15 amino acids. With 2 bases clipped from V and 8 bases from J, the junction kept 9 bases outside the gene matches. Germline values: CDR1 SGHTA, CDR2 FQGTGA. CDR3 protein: CASSLFGGNNDEQFF. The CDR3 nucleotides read TGTGCCAGCAGCTTATTCGGGGGGAATAACGATGAGCAGTTCTTC.

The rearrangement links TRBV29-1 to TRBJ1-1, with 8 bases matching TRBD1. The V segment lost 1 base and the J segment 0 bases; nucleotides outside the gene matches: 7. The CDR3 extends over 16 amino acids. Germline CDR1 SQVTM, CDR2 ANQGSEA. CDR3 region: CSVEARTGPMNTEAFF. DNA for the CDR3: TGCAGCGTTGAAGCCCGGACAGGGCCCATGAACACTGAAGCTTTCTTT. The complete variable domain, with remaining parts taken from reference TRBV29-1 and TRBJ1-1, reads SAVISQKPSRDICQRGTSLTIQCQVDSQVTMMFWYRQQPGQSLTLIATANQGSEATYESGFVIDKFPISRPNLTFSTLTVSNMSPEDSSIYLCSVEARTGPMNTEAFFGQGTRLTVV.